These 14 T cell receptor beta chains came from one sample sequenced in a study of blood T cell repertoires in COVID-19. Assay: immunoSEQ multiplex PCR; the TCRdb copy retains only in-frame clones and omits some. The table shows roughly 76,000 clones, with roughly 84% occurring only once. The sample was peripheral blood. These receptors came from a woman aged 80 or older with active or convalescent COVID-19.

V and J are TRBV5-5 and TRBJ1-5, with D tentatively TRBD1 (5 bases). This CDR3 spans 15 amino acids. Germline CDR1 is SGHKS and CDR2 is YYEKEE (reference sequence). V was cut by 0 bases and J by 4 bases, with 11 bases left in between. CDR3 residues: CASSLESTENQPQHF. The CDR3 bases are TGTGCCAGCAGCTTGGAGTCGACAGAGAATCAGCCCCAGCATTTT.

This clone was recorded only once. J is TRBJ1-2 and V is TRBV5-6; D not resolved. V was clipped by 0 bases and J by 5 bases, with 8 bases between them. The CDR3 has 13 amino acids. Germline values: CDR1 SGHDT, CDR2 YYEEEE. CDR3 bases: TGTGCCAGCAGCTTGGATAGGAGTTATGGCTACACCTTC. Protein product: CASSLDRSYGYTF. The full variable domain, in which reference TRBV5-6 and TRBJ1-2 provide the parts outside the CDR3, is DAGVTQSPTHLIKTRGQQVTLRCSPKSGHDTVSWYQQALGQGPQFIFQYYEEEERQRGNFPDRFSGHQFPNYSSELNVNALLLGDSALYLCASSLDRSYGYTFGSGTRLTVV.

This clone was seen just once. In DNA form, the CDR3 reads TGTGCCAGCAGTTACGGGACTAGCGGGGGGGCCGGGGAGCTGTTTTTT. Its translation is CASSYGTSGGAGELFF. The rearrangement joins TRBV6-5 to TRBJ2-2; 16 bases map to TRBD2. From germline, CDR1 is MNHEY and CDR2 SVGAGI. This CDR3 comprises 16 residues. V gave up 2 bases and J gave up 6 bases; unmatched junction bases: 0.

The V gene is TRBV11-2, the J gene TRBJ2-3; TRBD2 might be the D (6 bases). Deletions cut 4 bases from V and 4 bases from J, with 18 bases between. Germline values: CDR1 SGHAT, CDR2 FQNNGV. This CDR3 region has 16 residues. The CDR3 DNA is TGTGCCAGCAGCTCGACTAGTGAGGGCTCTTCAGATACGCAGTATTTT. It codes for CASSSTSEGSSDTQYF.

The chain has TRBV12-5 and TRBJ2-5; D remains unclear. Trimming stripped 5 bases from V and 5 bases from J, with 9 bases between. The CDR3 contains 12 residues. Per the germline V gene, CDR1 is LGHNT and CDR2 is FRNRAP. In nucleotides, the CDR3 is TGTGCTAGTGGTACTGAGTGGGAGACCCAGTACTTC. Its protein product is CASGTEWETQYF.

This chain links TRBV24-1 with TRBJ1-4, with TRBD1 matching over 8 bases. The CDR3 loop spans 16 amino acids. The trim removed 5 bases at V and 5 bases at J, leaving 9 bases unmatched. The V gene's germline CDR1 is KGHDR and CDR2 SFDVKD. CDR3 region: CATSGGQGAKNEKLFF. The CDR3 DNA reads TGTGCCACCAGTGGAGGGCAGGGGGCCAAAAATGAAAAACTGTTTTTT.

V is TRBV6-5 and J is TRBJ2-7; no clear D. Germline V gene lookup returns CDR1 MNHEY and CDR2 SVGAGI. V lost 6 bases, J lost 0 bases, and 15 bases lay in between. CDR3 length: 15 residues. CDR3 coding DNA: TGTGCCAGCAGGATTACATCCTCTAGCTCCTACGAGCAGTACTTC. Residues: CASRITSSSSYEQYF.

This chain joins TRBV7-8 and TRBJ1-2, with D maybe TRBD1 (6 bases). This CDR3 is built from 14 residues. CDR1 and CDR2 from the germline V gene are SGHVS and FQNEAQ. The V and J ends lost 5 bases and 4 bases respectively, with 14 bases between them. CDR3 sequence: CASSPGQTAYGYTF. The CDR3 nucleotides read TGTGCCAGCAGCCCTGGACAGACTGCCTATGGCTACACCTTC. The entire variable domain, with the rest obtained from reference TRBV7-8 and TRBJ1-2, is as follows: GAGVSQSPRYKVAKRGQDVALRCDPISGHVSLFWYQQALGQGPEFLTYFQNEAQLDKSGLPSDRFFAERPEGSVSTLKIQRTQQEDSAVYLCASSPGQTAYGYTFGSGTRLTVV.

The chain joins TRBV11-2 to TRBJ2-2, with TRBD2 matching 8 bases. The V gene's germline CDR1 is SGHAT and CDR2 FQNNGV. The CDR3 is made up of 14 amino acids. V was pared by 7 bases and J by 7 bases, with 8 bases of the junction left unmatched. In nucleotides, the CDR3 is TGTGCCAGCACACAGGGCGCGGGGGGCGGGGAGCTGTTTTTT. This gives the protein CASTQGAGGGELFF. Looking up the rest from reference TRBV11-2 and TRBJ2-2 gives the full variable domain: EAGVAQSPRYKIIEKRQSVAFWCNPISGHATLYWYQQILGQGPKLLIQFQNNGVVDDSQLPKDRFSAERLKGVDSTLKIQPAKLEDSAVYLCASTQGAGGGELFFGEGSRLTVL.

The chain has TRBV27 and TRBJ1-1, with D uncertain. Germline-derived CDR1 and CDR2 are MNHEY and SMNVEV (reference sequence). There are 13 residues in the CDR3. V gave up 3 bases and J gave up 6 bases, with 11 bases separating them. The CDR3 DNA reads TGTGCCAGCAGTTTCGGGGAAGTTTCTGAAGCTTTCTTT. Residues: CASSFGEVSEAFF.

This clone was detected only once. The chain has TRBV6-5 and TRBJ2-4; TRBD1 is a possible D gene (7 bases). The V end was cut by 7 bases, the J end by 7 bases, with 14 bases between. Germline loops: CDR1 MNHEY, CDR2 SVGAGI. This CDR3 has 13 residues. CDR3 nucleotide sequence: TGTGCCAGCACGGGGGACAGATTCAACATTCAGTACTTC. Its translation is CASTGDRFNIQYF.

V usage is TRBV28 and J usage is TRBJ1-2, with D possibly TRBD1 on 6 matching bases. Trimming took 3 bases from V and 5 from J, leaving 16 bases between them. The CDR3 has 15 residues. Germline CDR1 is MDHEN and CDR2 is SYDVKM. The CDR3 here is CASSFVRGARYGYTF. The CDR3 DNA reads as TGTGCCAGCAGTTTCGTCCGGGGGGCGCGATATGGCTACACCTTC.

This chain joins TRBV5-4 and TRBJ2-5; D may be TRBD2 (6 bases). Per germline, CDR1 SGHNT and CDR2 YYREEE (reference sequence). V was cut by 2 bases and J by 7 bases, with 18 bases left in between. The CDR3 covers 15 residues. The CDR3 is CASSFRRGYPGTQYF. CDR3 in DNA: TGTGCCAGCAGCTTCAGGCGGGGATATCCGGGGACCCAGTACTTC.

CDR3 amino acids: CASSLEIYGYTF. The CDR3 region has the DNA TGTGCCAGCAGCCTAGAGATATATGGCTACACCTTC. This chain links TRBV5-5 with TRBJ1-2; D unresolved. Germline CDR1 is SGHKS and CDR2 is YYEKEE (reference sequence). V gave up 4 bases and J gave up 5 bases, with 9 bases separating them. This CDR3 comprises 12 residues.